A single sample is the source of the 29 T cell receptor beta chains below, sequenced in a study of OX40 agonist ivuxolimab in advanced cancers. Only in-frame clones appear in the TCRdb table, and some are missing; sequencing was by immunoSEQ multiplex PCR. Here the sample spans about 19,000 clones, 65% to 70% being singletons. The input for sequencing was CD4+ or CD8+ T cells sorted from blood, taken in a trial of the OX40 agonist ivuxolimab. Receptors originate from an adult with an advanced solid tumor such as melanoma, head and neck, liver or kidney cancer.

The CDR3 is CASSLKGAGRTQYF. For the CDR3, the DNA is TGTGCCAGCAGTCTAAAGGGGGCAGGTCGGACCCAGTACTTC. The rearrangement links TRBV25-1 to TRBJ2-5; 7 nucleotides agree with TRBD1. Per the germline V gene, CDR1 is MGHDK and CDR2 is SYGVNS. The V and J ends lost 5 bases and 7 bases, in that order; junction bases with no gene match: 10. This CDR3 has 14 amino acids.

The V gene is TRBV19, the J gene TRBJ2-7; TRBD2 agrees at 12 bases. CDR1 LNHDA and CDR2 SQIVND come from the germline V gene (reference sequence). Trimming removed 5 bases from V and 5 bases from J; junction bases left unmatched: 10. The CDR3 is made up of 16 amino acids. As DNA, the CDR3 is TGTGCCAGTAGTCCCTCCCTAGCGGGAGGGCCCCACGAGCAGTACTTC. It translates to CASSPSLAGGPHEQYF.

This clone has only one observation. The CDR3 loop reads CSVGTGSTYEQYF. In nucleotides, the CDR3 is TGCAGCGTTGGGACAGGTTCTACCTACGAGCAGTACTTC. V usage is TRBV29-1 and J usage is TRBJ2-7, with TRBD1 matching over 7 bases. CDR1 is SQVTM, CDR2 ANQGSEA, per germline. This CDR3 has 13 residues. J gave up 2 bases and V 4 bases, and 5 bases lay outside the gene matches.

This clone is categorized as medium-sized (0.01 to 0.1%). The chain recombines TRBV4-1 with TRBJ2-7; 9 positions agree with TRBD2. The CDR3 loop spans 15 amino acids. Germline V gene data show CDR1 as MGHRA and CDR2 as YSYEKL. Trimming took 6 bases from V and 2 from J; bases not matched to a gene: 8. CDR3 protein: CASSSLAGIAYEQYF. In DNA form, the CDR3 reads TGCGCCAGCAGTTCACTAGCGGGTATCGCCTACGAGCAGTACTTC.

The V and J genes are TRBV16 and TRBJ1-5; TRBD1 aligns across 10 bases. Germline assignment: CDR1 KGHSY and CDR2 FQNENV. The trim removed 6 bases at V and 5 bases at J, leaving 4 bases unmatched. This CDR3 spans 14 amino acids. The CDR3 coding sequence is TGTGCCAGCAGACTGACAGGGGGCGATCAGCCCCAGCATTTT. This translates into CASRLTGGDQPQHF.

V and J are TRBV7-9 and TRBJ2-3; D uncertain. The CDR3 contains 12 residues. V lost 1 base and J 6 bases, leaving 5 bases between the germline ends. Germline CDR1 SEHNR, CDR2 FQNEAQ (reference sequence). The CDR3 reads CASSLDGDTQYF. The CDR3 DNA sequence: TGTGCCAGCAGCTTAGATGGGGATACGCAGTATTTT.

By its share, this clone is large. The chain is built from TRBV28 and TRBJ1-4; possibly TRBD1 for D (6 bases). The CDR3 covers 17 residues. V lost 1 base and J 8 bases, leaving 20 bases between the germline ends. Germline lookup yields CDR1 MDHEN and CDR2 SYDVKM. CDR3 protein: CASSLLGAATLLEKLFF. CDR3 DNA: TGTGCCAGCAGTTTATTGGGGGCAGCGACCCTACTGGAAAAACTGTTTTTT.

The chain employs TRBV18 and TRBJ2-5; 7 positions agree with TRBD2. Germline V gene lookup returns CDR1 KGHSH and CDR2 LQKENI. V shed 6 bases, J shed 5 bases, and the junction held 9 bases outside the gene matches. The CDR3 extends over 14 amino acids. The CDR3 region has the DNA TGTGCCAGCTCCCGACCGGGGGGTATGGAGACCCAGTACTTC. Protein sequence: CASSRPGGMETQYF.

Only a few counts were recorded for this clone. The chain uses TRBV7-9 and TRBJ2-2, with D possibly TRBD2 on 6 matching bases. Germline V CDR1 and CDR2: SEHNR, FQNEAQ (reference sequence). V shed 7 bases and J shed 7 bases, with 22 bases lying between them. The CDR3 spans 16 residues. In nucleotides, the CDR3 is TGTGCCAGCACCCAGTGGGGGGTGTCACTTGGCGGGGAGCTGTTTTTT. Translating gives CASTQWGVSLGGELFF.

The count of this clone is one. The CDR3 here is CASSLRIRGLSYNEQFF. In nucleotides, the CDR3 is TGTGCCAGCAGCCTGAGGATCAGGGGGCTGTCCTACAATGAGCAGTTCTTC. This chain uses TRBV5-4 with TRBJ2-1; 8 bases are a match to TRBD1. Germline V gives CDR1 SGHNT, CDR2 YYREEE (reference sequence). CDR3 length equals 17 residues. Trimming cost V 4 bases and J 1 base; bases outside gene matches: 10.

The chain has TRBV13 and TRBJ2-6, with D perhaps TRBD2 (5 bases). The V end was cut by 2 bases, the J end by 0 bases, with 14 bases between. Germline V gene sequence: CDR1 PRHDT, CDR2 FYEKMQ (reference sequence). The CDR3 extends over 18 amino acids. The CDR3 sequence is CASSLRGGWGSGANVLTF. CDR3 DNA sequence: TGTGCCAGCAGCTTACGTGGAGGTTGGGGCTCTGGGGCCAACGTCCTGACTTTC.

The CDR3 loop reads CSVDPGRSRYNEQFF. CDR3 in DNA: TGCAGCGTTGACCCGGGACGCAGTCGGTACAATGAGCAGTTCTTC. This sequence joins TRBV29-1 and TRBJ2-1; perhaps D is TRBD1 or TRBD2 (5 bases each). Between the trimmed V and J ends, which lost 3 bases and 4 bases, there was a span of 16 bases. Germline values: CDR1 SQVTM, CDR2 ANQGSEA. This CDR3 has 15 residues.

This clone was seen a handful of times. This chain joins TRBV4-1 and TRBJ2-5; 10 bases fit TRBD2. Looked up from germline, CDR1 is MGHRA and CDR2 is YSYEKL. The CDR3 is made up of 17 amino acids. The V gene end was trimmed by 1 base and the J gene end by 4 bases; junction bases not matched to a gene: 9. CDR3 amino acids: CASSQVGLAGARETQYF. The CDR3 DNA follows: TGCGCCAGCAGCCAAGTAGGCCTAGCGGGAGCGCGAGAGACCCAGTACTTC.

V usage is TRBV27 and J usage is TRBJ2-3, with TRBD1 matching over 8 bases. Per the germline V gene, CDR1 is MNHEY and CDR2 is SMNVEV (reference sequence). V lost 4 bases to trimming and J lost 2 bases; unmatched junction nucleotides: 8. This CDR3 comprises 16 residues. The CDR3 spells CASSSQDRAFTDTQYF. The CDR3 coding sequence is TGTGCCAGCAGTTCTCAGGACAGGGCCTTCACAGATACGCAGTATTTT.

V gene TRBV12-2 combines with J gene TRBJ2-7; the listed D gene, TRBD1, was not tested against the DNA. TRBV12-2 is labeled a pseudogene. The CDR3 is made up of 16 amino acids. The CDR3 DNA reads TGTGCAAGTCGCTTAGTAGTGAGGGACACCCCCTACGAGCAGTACTTC. Encoded protein: CASRLVVRDTPYEQYF.

The chain employs TRBV6-1 and TRBJ2-1; 9 bases map to TRBD2. CDR3 size: 15 residues. Germline trimming cut 3 bases from V and 8 bases from J; bases unmatched to any gene: 8. Germline assignment: CDR1 MNHNS and CDR2 SASEGT. The CDR3 nucleotides are TGTGCCAGCAGTGACGAGGCGGGAGGGCCCGATGAGCAGTTCTTC. It codes for CASSDEAGGPDEQFF.

The rearrangement uses TRBV6-5 and TRBJ2-1; D may match TRBD1 or TRBD2 (6 bases each). The CDR3 runs 13 residues. CDR1 is MNHEY and CDR2 is SVGAGI in the germline V gene. The ends were cut back, 8 bases at V and 6 bases at J, with 14 bases in the middle. The DNA for the CDR3 is TGTGCCAGCGGAAAGGGGGGTTTCAATGAGCAGTTCTTC. Translation gives CASGKGGFNEQFF.

The rearrangement uses TRBV9 and TRBJ2-3; TRBD2 agrees at 10 bases. CDR1 SGDLS and CDR2 YYNGEE come from the germline V gene. The CDR3 runs 16 residues. V gave up 0 bases and J gave up 5 bases; unmatched junction bases: 6. This CDR3 reads CASSVEVAGGGDTQYF. The CDR3, as DNA: TGTGCCAGCAGCGTAGAGGTAGCGGGGGGTGGAGATACGCAGTATTTT.

The V call is TRBV20-1, the J call TRBJ2-7; D remains unclear. Germline CDR1 is DFQATT and CDR2 is SNEGSKA (reference sequence). V was cut by 5 bases and J by 2 bases, with 7 bases left in between. The CDR3 runs to 11 residues. The CDR3 coding sequence is TGCAGTGCTCCGGATACCTACGAGCAGTACTTC. Translating it yields CSAPDTYEQYF.

V usage is TRBV28 and J usage is TRBJ2-7; TRBD1 matches 8 bases. Trimming removed 5 bases from V and 5 bases from J; junction bases left unmatched: 2. CDR1 is MDHEN, CDR2 SYDVKM, per germline. There are 12 residues in the CDR3. DNA of the CDR3: TGTGCCAGCAGTACGACAGGGGACGAGCAGTACTTC. Translation: CASSTTGDEQYF.

This clone was seen a few times. The chain is built from TRBV4-2 and TRBJ2-7; no reliable D call. The CDR3 covers 12 residues. Germline V gene sequence: CDR1 LGHNA, CDR2 YNFKEQ. V lost 1 base and J lost 6, with 7 bases in between. The CDR3 region has the DNA TGTGCCAGCAGCCAAGGGGGTTTCGAGCAGTACTTC. Its translation: CASSQGGFEQYF.

V gene TRBV7-3 combines with J gene TRBJ2-5; 8 bases are shared with TRBD2. Germline V gene lookup returns CDR1 SGHTA and CDR2 FQGTGA. Losses at the gene ends were 5 bases for V and 5 bases for J; bases not matched to a gene: 7. The CDR3 contains 14 residues. The CDR3 sequence: CASSPGGESETQYF. In DNA form, the CDR3 reads TGTGCCAGCAGCCCGGGAGGGGAGTCGGAGACCCAGTACTTC.

In its sample, this clone was seen many times. The gene calls are TRBV27 and TRBJ1-5; TRBD1 might be the D (5 bases). The CDR3 loop spans 14 amino acids. The germline V gene has CDR1 MNHEY and CDR2 SMNVEV (reference sequence). Between the trimmed V and J ends, which lost 3 bases and 3 bases, there was a span of 9 bases. Here the CDR3 reads CASSFGADNQPQHF. The CDR3 coding sequence is TGTGCCAGCAGTTTTGGGGCCGACAATCAGCCCCAGCATTTT.

The V and J genes are TRBV7-9 and TRBJ1-3; 9 bases align to TRBD1. The junction had 5 bases not matched to a gene; V was cut back by 4 bases and J by 4 bases. Per germline, CDR1 SEHNR and CDR2 FQNEAQ (reference sequence). This CDR3 comprises 15 residues. CDR3 in amino acids: CASSSRTGEGNTIYF. Here the CDR3 DNA reads TGTGCCAGCAGCTCCCGGACAGGGGAAGGAAACACCATATATTTT.

V gene TRBV6-5 combines with J gene TRBJ2-7; 9 bases agree with TRBD1. CDR3 length equals 14 residues. Trimming cost V 6 bases and J 2 bases; bases outside gene matches: 5. Germline loops: CDR1 MNHEY, CDR2 SVGAGI. In DNA form, the CDR3 reads TGTGCCAGCAGACCGGGACAGGGTCCCTACGAGCAGTACTTC. It specifies CASRPGQGPYEQYF.

The V gene is TRBV27, the J gene TRBJ1-2; 9 nucleotides line up with TRBD1. Unmatched junction bases numbered 8, after V lost 6 bases and J lost 6 bases. This CDR3 has 14 amino acids. Germline assignment: CDR1 MNHEY and CDR2 SMNVEV (reference sequence). As DNA, the CDR3 is TGTGCCAGCAGCCCGGGACAGGGTCTTCATGGCTACACCTTC. Its protein product is CASSPGQGLHGYTF.

In this sample, this clone is medium-sized. The sample holds other DNA sequences that translate to the same CDR3. The chain links TRBV27 to TRBJ2-7, with TRBD1 identical over 9 bases. CDR3 length equals 15 residues. The germline V gene has CDR1 MNHEY and CDR2 SMNVEV (reference sequence). Losses at the gene ends were 5 bases for V and 2 bases for J; bases not matched to a gene: 7. The DNA of the CDR3 is TGTGCCAGCAGTATGGGGACAGGGTTGGCCTACGAGCAGTACTTC. Translation: CASSMGTGLAYEQYF.

This rearrangement joins TRBV6-6 to TRBJ2-7, with D perhaps matching TRBD1 or TRBD2 (5 bases each). Per the germline V gene, CDR1 is MNHNY and CDR2 is SVGAGI (reference sequence). The CDR3 has 12 amino acids. V shed 10 bases and J shed 2 bases, with 12 bases lying between them. CDR3 residues: CATRDGAYEQYF. The CDR3 DNA reads TGTGCCACTCGGGACGGTGCCTACGAGCAGTACTTC.

The gene calls are TRBV9 and TRBJ2-3; D tentatively fits TRBD1 or TRBD2 (5 bases each). The germline V gene has CDR1 SGDLS and CDR2 YYNGEE. Trimming cost V 3 bases and J 0 bases, with 11 bases left between them. The CDR3 is 15 amino acids. For the CDR3, the DNA is TGTGCCAGCAGCGAGAGGGGAGCTAGCACAGATACGCAGTATTTT. It yields the protein CASSERGASTDTQYF.